This T cell receptor (beta chain) was identified in a study of blood T cell repertoires in COVID-19. At the level of the study: Sample material is recorded as cDNA or gDNA derived from T cells, B-cell-depleted T cells, or PBMCs.

Per the original data handling: The assay estimated nucleated cells by amplifying reference gene primers. Produced via immunoSEQ multiplex PCR; TCRdb's table is partial and in-frame only. The V and J calls and the clone size are those of that table, but D and trimming were determined from the DNA. This table has around 130,000 clones, about 81% appearing once. Germline loops: CDR1 SNHLY, CDR2 FYNNEI. V trimming: 6 bases; J trimming: 8 bases; junction bases outside the gene matches: 9. This CDR3 has 15 amino acids. V usage is TRBV2 and J usage is TRBJ1-4, with 10 positions matching TRBD1. The source of this sequence is an elderly woman with acute or convalescent COVID-19. The sequenced sample was peripheral blood. CDR3 loop: CASRGRQGAGEKLFF. Written as DNA, the CDR3 is TGTGCCAGCAGGGGACGACAGGGGGCGGGAGAAAAACTGTTTTTT.